This T cell receptor beta chain comes out of a study of T cells in Graves' hyperthyroidism and ophthalmopathy. Study-level points and caveats: Separating ophthalmopathy from stable hyperthyroidism was achieved by a 13 V-J model. A median around six months before onset, the model predicted ophthalmopathy.

A patient was excluded if there was uncontrolled infection, other autoimmune disease, pregnancy or lactation. Diagnosing involved the use of clinical symptoms, serum thyroxine and TRAb, thyroid ultrasound and orbital computed tomography. This clonotype was detected ten times or more. Its antigen remains unidentified. CDR1 SNHLY and CDR2 FYNNEI come from the germline V gene. This CDR3 has 16 residues. V was pared by 9 bases and J by 6 bases, with 24 bases between. Amplification targeted TCR beta CDR3 regions from RNA transcripts. First-round RT-PCR with HTBI primers amplified the TCR CDR3 region. From the multiplex PCR reads, TCRdb called clonotypes with MiXCR, one entry per CDR3 protein. The sample comprises 300,000 to 500,000 distinct CDR3 sequences, over 11% of which are singletons, and around 28% rests with the top ten.

Sequencing used blood. V usage is TRBV2 and J usage is TRBJ2-1; possibly TRBD1 for D (7 bases). This receptor was identified in a man aged 50 to 59 with Graves' ophthalmopathy. In DNA, the CDR3 is TGTGCCAGTACGGGACAGCCACTAGCCTCGAGCAATGAGCAGTTCTTC. Translated, it gives CASTGQPLASSNEQFF.